This note documents a single TCR beta chain sequence. A single count supports this clone. This clone's antigen is unknown. No quality values exist for individual bases; no much larger clone is one base distant. Including the terminal cysteine and phenylalanine, the CDR3 comprises 15 residues. The kept DNA is CDR3 alone, 45 bases in frame from the first base. V ends up 1 base short and J 8 bases short, with an unmatched junction base count of 2. Sequences LGHDT (CDR1) and YNNKEL (CDR2) are obtained from the germline V gene (reference sequence). The sample originates from a study of blood T cell repertoires in COVID-19 (dated by TCRdb to 2018 to 2021). With respect to the entire study: Samples from collaborators originated in the United States, Italy and Spain and spanned both the acute and convalescent phases of COVID-19. The prospective study material was composed of cDNA or gDNA derived from T cells, B-cell-depleted T cells, or PBMCs. Deeply sampled blood TCRbeta repertoires from subjects exposed to, actively infected with, or recovered from COVID-19 were included in the dataset. The repertoires were made available in a free public database intended to serve as a resource for research on the immune response to SARS-CoV-2. Samples were obtained from the ongoing ImmuneRACE study (first 160 participants) and from roughly 1,300 subjects provided by 6 global collaborators. The sample metadata nearly always contained a de-identified subject ID, COVID-19 status, age in years and sex. Where available, HLA class I and class II types were taken from metadata supplied by the sample provider and were not determined by assay-based typing. Overall study outcomes, separate from this receptor: The amount of clinical and demographic metadata varied by source and participant and was provided uncurated.

TCRbeta CDR3 regions were amplified from genomic DNA using the immunoSEQ Assay, a bias-controlled multiplex PCR. The published analysis was carried out like this. Within the assay, amplification of reference gene primers was used to estimate how many nucleated cells each sample contained. To quantify the absolute abundance of each unique TCRbeta CDR3 rearrangement, sequence reads were collapsed and filtered. For each sample, productive Simpson clonality was calculated as the square root of Simpson's diversity index over productive rearrangements. The source is immuneACCESS, and TCRdb retained only in-frame sequences with V and J called. Part of the clones is not carried over; for the studies checked, unresolved V genes explain less than half of this, and the remainder is unexplained. D and trimming were read from the DNA, whereas the V and J calls and clone size are those reported in that table. The sample table holds under 170,000 clones, of which approximately 83% were seen once. The ten largest clones capture 3% to 4% of the sample.

Collaborating institutions collected whole blood in K2EDTA tubes following their own protocols. For TCRbeta analysis, collaborator samples were shipped as frozen whole blood, as isolated PBMCs, or as DNA extracted from either sample type. The material sequenced was peripheral blood. The receptor's source is a man in his 70s with acute or convalescent COVID-19. The sequence is built from TRBV3-1 (or the pseudogene TRBV3-2) and TRBJ2-1, with 13 middle bases fitting TRBD2. For the CDR3, the sequence is CASSQGTSGSYEQFF. The base sequence is TGTGCCAGCAGCCAAGGGACTAGCGGGAGCTATGAGCAGTTCTTC.